This T cell receptor beta chain was retrieved from a study of technical replicates of blood from a handful of donors. Generated by immunoSEQ multiplex PCR, the TCRdb table keeps only in-frame clones and is missing some. Altogether around 64,000 clones are present, roughly 95% being singletons, with the ten largest covering less than 5%. Germline V gene data show CDR1 as LNHDA and CDR2 as SQIVND (reference sequence). The CDR3 sequence is 15 residues long. V lost 3 bases and J lost 8, with 16 bases in between. The chain joins TRBV19 to TRBJ1-4, with D possibly being TRBD1 (5 bases). The sequenced sample was PBMCs. The sequence derives from a human donor in good health. Some clones in this sample may be carry-over from other donors' samples. CDR3: CASSIGIKTGEKLFF. The CDR3 DNA reads as TGTGCCAGTAGTATTGGTATCAAAACAGGAGAAAAACTGTTTTTT.